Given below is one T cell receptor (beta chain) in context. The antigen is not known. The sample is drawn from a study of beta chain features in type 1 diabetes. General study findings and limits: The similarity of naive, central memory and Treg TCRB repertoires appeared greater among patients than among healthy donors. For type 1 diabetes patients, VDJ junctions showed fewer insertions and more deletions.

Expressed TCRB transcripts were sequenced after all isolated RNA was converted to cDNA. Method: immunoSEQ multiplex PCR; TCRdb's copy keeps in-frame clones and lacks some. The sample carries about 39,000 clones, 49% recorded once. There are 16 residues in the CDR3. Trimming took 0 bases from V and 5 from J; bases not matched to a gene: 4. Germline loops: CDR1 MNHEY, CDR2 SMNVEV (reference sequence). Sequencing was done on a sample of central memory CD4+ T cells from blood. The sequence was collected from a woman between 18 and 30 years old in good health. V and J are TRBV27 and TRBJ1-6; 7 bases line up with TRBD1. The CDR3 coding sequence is TGTGCCAGCAGTTTATCGGCGACAGGGAATAATTCACCCCTCCACTTT. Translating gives CASSLSATGNNSPLHF.